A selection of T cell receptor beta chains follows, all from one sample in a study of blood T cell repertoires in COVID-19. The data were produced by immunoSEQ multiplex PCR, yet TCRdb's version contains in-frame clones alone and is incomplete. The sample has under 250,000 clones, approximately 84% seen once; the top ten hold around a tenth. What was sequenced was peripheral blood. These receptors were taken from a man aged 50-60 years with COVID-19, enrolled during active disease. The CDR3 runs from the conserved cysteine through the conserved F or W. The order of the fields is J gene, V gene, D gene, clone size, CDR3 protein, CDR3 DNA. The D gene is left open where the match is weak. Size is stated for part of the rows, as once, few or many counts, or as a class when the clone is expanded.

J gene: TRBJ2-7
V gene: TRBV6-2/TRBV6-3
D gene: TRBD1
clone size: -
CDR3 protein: CASSKTGAYEQYF
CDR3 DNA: TGTGCCAGCAGCAAGACAGGGGCCTACGAGCAGTACTTC

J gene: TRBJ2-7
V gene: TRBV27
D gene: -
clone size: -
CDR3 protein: CASSSSNSYEQYF
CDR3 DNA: TGTGCCAGCAGTTCCAGTAACTCCTACGAGCAGTACTTC

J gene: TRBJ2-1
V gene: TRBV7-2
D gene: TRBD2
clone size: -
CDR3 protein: CASSLGLAGNEQFF
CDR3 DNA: TGTGCCAGCAGCTTAGGGCTAGCGGGTAATGAGCAGTTCTTC

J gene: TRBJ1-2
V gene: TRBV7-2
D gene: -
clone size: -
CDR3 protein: CASSLATDSYGYTF
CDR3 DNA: TGTGCCAGCAGCTTAGCGACAGATTCCTATGGCTACACCTTC

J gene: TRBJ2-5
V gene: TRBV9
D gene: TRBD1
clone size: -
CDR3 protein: CASSVGIGGRQETQYF
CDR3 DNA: TGTGCCAGCAGCGTAGGGATAGGGGGCCGCCAAGAGACCCAGTACTTC

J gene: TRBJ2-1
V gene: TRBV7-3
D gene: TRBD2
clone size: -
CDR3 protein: CASSLGLAGYNEQFF
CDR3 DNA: TGTGCCAGCAGCCTTGGACTAGCGGGGTACAATGAGCAGTTCTTC

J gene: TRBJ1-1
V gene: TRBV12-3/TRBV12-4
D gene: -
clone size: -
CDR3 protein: CASSLGQVNQAFF
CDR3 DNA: TGTGCCAGCAGTTTAGGACAGGTGAACCAAGCTTTCTTT

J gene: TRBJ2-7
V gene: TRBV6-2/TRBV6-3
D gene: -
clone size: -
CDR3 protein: CASSYFTAYEQYF
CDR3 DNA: TGTGCCAGCAGTTACTTTACAGCTTACGAGCAGTACTTC

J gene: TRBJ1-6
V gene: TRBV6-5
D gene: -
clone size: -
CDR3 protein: CASRELWPLHF
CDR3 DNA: TGTGCCAGCAGAGAGTTGTGGCCCCTCCACTTT

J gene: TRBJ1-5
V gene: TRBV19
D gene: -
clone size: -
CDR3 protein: CASSVQGNQPQHF
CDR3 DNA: TGTGCCAGTAGTGTGCAGGGTAATCAGCCCCAGCATTTT

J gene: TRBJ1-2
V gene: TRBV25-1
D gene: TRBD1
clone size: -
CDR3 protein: CASSENRQGLRNGYTF
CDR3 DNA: TGTGCCAGCAGTGAAAATCGACAGGGTTTGAGAAATGGCTACACCTTC

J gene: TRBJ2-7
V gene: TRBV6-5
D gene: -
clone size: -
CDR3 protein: CASSYVQEAYEQYF
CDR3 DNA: TGTGCCAGCAGTTATGTTCAGGAAGCCTACGAGCAGTACTTC

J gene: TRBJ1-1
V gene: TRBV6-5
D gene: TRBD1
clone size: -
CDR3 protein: CASSSQGGNEAFF
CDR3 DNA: TGTGCCAGCAGTTCTCAGGGGGGAAATGAAGCTTTCTTT

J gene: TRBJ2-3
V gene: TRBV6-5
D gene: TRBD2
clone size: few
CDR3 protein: CASEVAGGRPDTQYF
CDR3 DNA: TGTGCCAGCGAGGTAGCGGGAGGGCGTCCAGATACGCAGTATTTT

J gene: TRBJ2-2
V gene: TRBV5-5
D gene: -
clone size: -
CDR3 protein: CASSREGHHNTGELFF
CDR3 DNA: TGTGCCAGCAGCCGCGAGGGACACCACAACACCGGGGAGCTGTTTTTT

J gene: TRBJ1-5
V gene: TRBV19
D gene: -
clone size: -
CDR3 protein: CASSRGGEGQPQHF
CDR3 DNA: TGTGCCAGCTCCAGAGGGGGAGAGGGTCAGCCCCAGCATTTT

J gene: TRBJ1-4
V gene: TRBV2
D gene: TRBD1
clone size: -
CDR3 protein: CASSQRTGWKEKLFF
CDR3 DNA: TGTGCCAGCAGTCAGCGGACAGGGTGGAAGGAAAAACTGTTTTTT

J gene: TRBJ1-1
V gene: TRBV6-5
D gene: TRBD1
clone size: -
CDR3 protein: CASSYDRAEAFF
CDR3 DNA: TGTGCCAGCAGTTACGACAGGGCTGAAGCTTTCTTT

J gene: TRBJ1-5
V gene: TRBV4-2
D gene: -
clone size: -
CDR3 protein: CASSQEVTGGNQPQHF
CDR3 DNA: TGTGCCAGCAGCCAAGAGGTGACAGGAGGTAATCAGCCCCAGCATTTT

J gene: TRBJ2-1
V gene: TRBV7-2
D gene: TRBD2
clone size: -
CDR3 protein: CASSLAGDSGPPPIF
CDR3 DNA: TGTGCCAGCAGCTTAGCGGGGGATAGCGGGCCTCCCCCGATCTTC

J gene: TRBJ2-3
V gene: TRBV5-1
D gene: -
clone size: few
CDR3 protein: CASSGDFADTQYF
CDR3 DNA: TGCGCCAGCAGCGGGGACTTCGCAGATACGCAGTATTTT

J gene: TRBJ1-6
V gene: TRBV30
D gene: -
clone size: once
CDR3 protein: CAWRTWTDNSPLHF
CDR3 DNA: TGTGCCTGGAGAACATGGACAGACAATTCACCCCTCCACTTT

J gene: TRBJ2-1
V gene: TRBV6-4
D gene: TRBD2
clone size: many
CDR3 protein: CASSDGGGMNEQFF
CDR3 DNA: TGTGCCAGCAGTGACGGCGGGGGGATGAATGAGCAGTTCTTC

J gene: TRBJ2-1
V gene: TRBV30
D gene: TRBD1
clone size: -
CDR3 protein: CAWNKGQDSSYNEQFF
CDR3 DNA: TGTGCCTGGAACAAAGGACAGGACAGCTCCTACAATGAGCAGTTCTTC

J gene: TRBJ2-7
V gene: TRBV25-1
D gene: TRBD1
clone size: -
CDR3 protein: CASSVGTGGQKSSYEQYF
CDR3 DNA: TGTGCCAGCAGTGTCGGGACAGGGGGCCAGAAGAGCTCCTACGAGCAGTACTTC

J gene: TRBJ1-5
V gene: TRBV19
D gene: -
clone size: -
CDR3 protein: CASSIFQGNQPQHF
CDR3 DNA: TGTGCCAGTAGTATCTTCCAGGGAAATCAGCCCCAGCATTTT

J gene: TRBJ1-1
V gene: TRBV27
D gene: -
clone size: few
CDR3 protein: CASSLLLNTEAFF
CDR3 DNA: TGTGCCAGCAGTTTATTACTCAACACTGAAGCTTTCTTT

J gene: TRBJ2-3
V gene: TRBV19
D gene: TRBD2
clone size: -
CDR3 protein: CASSIDRLAGGLNTDTQYF
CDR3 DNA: TGTGCCAGTAGTATAGATAGGCTAGCGGGGGGGCTTAACACAGATACGCAGTATTTT

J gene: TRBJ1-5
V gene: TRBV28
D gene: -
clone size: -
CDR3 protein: CASSGAVAGKNWWGNQPQHF
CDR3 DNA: TGTGCCAGCAGTGGGGCGGTGGCCGGCAAAAATTGGTGGGGCAATCAGCCCCAGCATTTT

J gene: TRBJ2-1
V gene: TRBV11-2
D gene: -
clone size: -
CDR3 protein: CASSFKETGEQFF
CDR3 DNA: TGTGCCAGCAGCTTCAAGGAAACGGGTGAGCAGTTCTTC

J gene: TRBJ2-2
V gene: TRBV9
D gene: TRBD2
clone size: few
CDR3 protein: CASSDLAGNTGELFF
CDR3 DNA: TGTGCCAGCAGCGATCTAGCGGGAAACACCGGGGAGCTGTTTTTT

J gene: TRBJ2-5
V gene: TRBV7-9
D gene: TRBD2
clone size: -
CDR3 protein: CASSYTSGGGETQYF
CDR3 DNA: TGTGCCAGCAGCTACACTAGCGGGGGTGGGGAGACCCAGTACTTC

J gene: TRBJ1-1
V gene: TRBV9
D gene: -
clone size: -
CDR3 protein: CASSVGQMNTEAFF
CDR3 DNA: TGTGCCAGCAGCGTAGGTCAGATGAACACTGAAGCTTTCTTT

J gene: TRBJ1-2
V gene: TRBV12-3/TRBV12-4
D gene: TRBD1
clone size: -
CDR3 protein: CASSLTGGHGYTF
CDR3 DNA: TGTGCCAGCAGTTTAACAGGGGGTCATGGCTACACCTTC

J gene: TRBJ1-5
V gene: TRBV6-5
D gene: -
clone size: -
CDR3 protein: CASNLGQLRVGPQHF
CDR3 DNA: TGTGCCAGCAACCTAGGACAACTAAGAGTAGGGCCCCAGCATTTT

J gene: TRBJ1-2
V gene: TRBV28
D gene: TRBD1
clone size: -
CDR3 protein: CASSLLGRGPYGYTF
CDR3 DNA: TGTGCCAGCAGTTTATTGGGCAGGGGGCCCTATGGCTACACCTTC

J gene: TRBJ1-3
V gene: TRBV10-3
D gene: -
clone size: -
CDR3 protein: CAIQNEGNTIYF
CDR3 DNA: TGTGCCATACAGAATGAGGGAAACACCATATATTTT

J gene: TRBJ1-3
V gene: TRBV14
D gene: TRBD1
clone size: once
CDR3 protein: CASSQDLAGTGNTIYF
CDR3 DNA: TGTGCCAGCAGCCAAGATCTAGCCGGGACAGGCAACACCATATATTTT

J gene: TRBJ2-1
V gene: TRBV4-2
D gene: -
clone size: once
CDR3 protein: CASSQGGQEFYNEQFF
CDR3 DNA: TGTGCCAGCAGCCAAGGGGGGCAGGAGTTTTACAATGAGCAGTTCTTC

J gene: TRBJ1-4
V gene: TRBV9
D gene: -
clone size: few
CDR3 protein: CASSVGGGGSNEKLFF
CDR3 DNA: TGTGCCAGCAGCGTAGGTGGCGGGGGCTCTAATGAAAAACTGTTTTTT

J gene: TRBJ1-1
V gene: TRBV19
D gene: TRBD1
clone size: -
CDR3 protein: CASSRGQVSTEAFF
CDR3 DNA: TGTGCCAGTAGTAGAGGACAGGTGTCCACTGAAGCTTTCTTT

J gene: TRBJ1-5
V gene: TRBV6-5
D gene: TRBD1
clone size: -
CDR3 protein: CASSSSGGPNQPQHF
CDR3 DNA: TGTGCCAGCAGTAGCTCAGGGGGCCCTAATCAGCCCCAGCATTTT

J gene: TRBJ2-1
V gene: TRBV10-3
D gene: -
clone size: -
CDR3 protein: CAISELRQTNEQFF
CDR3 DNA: TGTGCCATCAGTGAGCTTCGACAGACCAATGAGCAGTTCTTC

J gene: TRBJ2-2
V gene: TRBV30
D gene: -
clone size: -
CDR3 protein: CAWSMESNTGELFF
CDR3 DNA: TGTGCCTGGAGTATGGAGTCGAACACCGGGGAGCTGTTTTTT

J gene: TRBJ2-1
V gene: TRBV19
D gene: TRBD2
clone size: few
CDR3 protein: CASSTTSGKNNEQFF
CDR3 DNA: TGTGCCAGTAGTACGACTAGCGGGAAAAACAATGAGCAGTTCTTC

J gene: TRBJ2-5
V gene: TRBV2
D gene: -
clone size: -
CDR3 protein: CASRGGETQYF
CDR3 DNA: TGTGCCAGCAGGGGGGGAGAGACCCAGTACTTC

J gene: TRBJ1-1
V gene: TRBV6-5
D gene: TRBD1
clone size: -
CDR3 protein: CASRDRVSEAFF
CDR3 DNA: TGTGCCAGCAGGGACAGGGTCTCTGAAGCTTTCTTT

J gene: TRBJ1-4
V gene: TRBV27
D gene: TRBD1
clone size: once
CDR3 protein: CASKNRGGGNEKLFF
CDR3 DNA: TGTGCCAGCAAAAACAGGGGCGGAGGGAATGAAAAACTGTTTTTT

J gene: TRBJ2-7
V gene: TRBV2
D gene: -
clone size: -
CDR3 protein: CASREIEYEQYF
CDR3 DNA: TGTGCCAGCAGGGAAATAGAGTACGAGCAGTACTTC

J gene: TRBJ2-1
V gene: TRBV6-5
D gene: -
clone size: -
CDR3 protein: CASSYEGSYNEQFF
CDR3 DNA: TGTGCCAGCAGTTACGAGGGATCCTACAATGAGCAGTTCTTC

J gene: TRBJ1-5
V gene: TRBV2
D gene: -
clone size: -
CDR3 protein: CASRGRENQPQHF
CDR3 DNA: TGTGCCAGCCGAGGGAGGGAAAATCAGCCCCAGCATTTT

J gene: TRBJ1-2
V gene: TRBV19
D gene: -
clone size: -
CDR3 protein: CASTGGVFGGYTF
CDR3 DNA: TGTGCCAGTACGGGCGGGGTATTCGGAGGCTACACCTTC

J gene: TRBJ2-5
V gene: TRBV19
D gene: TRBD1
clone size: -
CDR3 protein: CASSSSRQGWETQYF
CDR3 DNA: TGTGCCAGTAGTAGTTCCCGACAGGGGTGGGAGACCCAGTACTTC

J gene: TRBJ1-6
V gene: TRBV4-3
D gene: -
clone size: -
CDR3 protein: CASNNRLSSYNSPLHF
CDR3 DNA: TGCGCCAGCAATAACAGACTAAGCTCCTATAATTCACCCCTCCACTTT

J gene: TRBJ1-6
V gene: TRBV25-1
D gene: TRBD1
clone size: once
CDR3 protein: CASNRGIDSPLHF
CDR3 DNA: TGTGCCAGCAACAGGGGAATAGATTCACCCCTCCACTTT